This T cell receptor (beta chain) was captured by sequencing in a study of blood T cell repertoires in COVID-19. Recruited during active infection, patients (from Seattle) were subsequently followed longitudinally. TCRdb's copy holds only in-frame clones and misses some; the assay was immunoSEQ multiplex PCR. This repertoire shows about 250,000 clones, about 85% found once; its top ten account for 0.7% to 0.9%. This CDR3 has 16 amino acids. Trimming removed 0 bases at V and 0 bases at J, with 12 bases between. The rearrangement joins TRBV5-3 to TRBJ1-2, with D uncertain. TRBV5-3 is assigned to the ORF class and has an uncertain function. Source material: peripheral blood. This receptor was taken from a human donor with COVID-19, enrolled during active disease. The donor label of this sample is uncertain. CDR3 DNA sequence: TGTGCCAGAAGCTTGGATGGAGGGTTTACTAACTATGGCTACACCTTC. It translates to CARSLDGGFTNYGYTF.